These 14 T cell receptor beta chains were sequenced from one sample in a study of T cells in Graves' hyperthyroidism and ophthalmopathy. The investigators amplified TCR beta CDR3 regions from RNA transcripts. Using the HTBI primer set, a first-round RT-PCR was run on the TCR CDR3. TCRdb used MiXCR to reprocess the multiplex PCR reads, holding one entry per CDR3 protein. The repertoire holds 700,000 to 950,000 distinct CDR3 sequences, with 35% as singletons. The specimen sequenced was blood. The receptors here all came from a woman in her thirties or forties with Graves' hyperthyroidism.

This chain uses TRBV7-6 with TRBJ1-1, with D maybe TRBD1 (6 bases). Germline CDR1 SGHVS, CDR2 FNYEAQ. Trimming took off 6 bases at V and 1 base at J, with 15 bases between the two ends. The CDR3 contains 15 residues. CDR3 region: CASRSLGGSNTEAFF. DNA for the CDR3: TGTGCCAGCAGATCCCTAGGGGGGTCGAACACTGAAGCTTTCTTT.

This clonotype has just one count. This sequence may be a read error, since a much larger clone differs from it by one base. The V gene is TRBV6-5, the J gene TRBJ1-2, with D possibly being TRBD1 (6 bases). Germline V gives CDR1 MNHEY, CDR2 SVGAGI. V was cut by 3 bases and J by 8 bases, with 19 bases left in between. The CDR3 length is 15 residues. The CDR3 DNA reads as TGTGCCAGCAGTTATTGGGACAAGGGATCTACGGGCTACACCTTC. Its translation: CASSYWDKGSTGYTF.

This clonotype was seen many times. This rearrangement joins TRBV20-1 to TRBJ1-2; no clear D. V shed 5 bases and J shed 3 bases, with 10 bases lying between them. This CDR3 comprises 12 residues. CDR1 DFQATT and CDR2 SNEGSKA come from the germline V gene (reference sequence). In DNA, the CDR3 is TGCAGTGCTCCCGGTACCTACTATGGCTACACCTTC. This codes for CSAPGTYYGYTF.

A single count supports this clonotype. V usage is TRBV28 and J usage is TRBJ2-7; the match to TRBD1 covers 9 bases. The CDR3 spans 14 residues. From germline, CDR1 is MDHEN and CDR2 SYDVKM. V lost 8 bases to trimming and J lost 3 bases; unmatched junction nucleotides: 8. CDR3 nucleotide sequence: TGTGCCAGCTACACCAGGGACAGGGTCTACGAGCAGTACTTC. This codes for CASYTRDRVYEQYF.

This clonotype occurred many times. The V and J genes are TRBV12-3 or TRBV12-4 and TRBJ2-7, with D perhaps TRBD1 (6 bases). V was trimmed by 6 bases and J by 7 bases, leaving 13 bases between them. The CDR3 runs 12 residues. CDR3 loop: CASRGAQGEQYF. CDR3 DNA sequence: TGTGCCAGCAGGGGCGCTCAGGGGGAGCAGTACTTC.

The chain has TRBV20-1 and TRBJ1-2; possible D gene TRBD1, 6 bases. The germline V gene has CDR1 DFQATT and CDR2 SNEGSKA (reference sequence). V shed 5 bases and J shed 12 bases, with 19 bases lying between them. This CDR3 spans 12 amino acids. The CDR3 bases are TGCAGTGCTCCTGACAGGATCTCTGGAAACACCTTC. Translating it yields CSAPDRISGNTF.

The gene calls are TRBV19 and TRBJ2-1; no clear D. Between the trimmed V and J ends, which lost 5 bases and 9 bases, there was a span of 23 bases. The V gene's germline CDR1 is LNHDA and CDR2 SQIVND (reference sequence). The CDR3 contains 16 residues. CDR3 sequence reads: CASSPPPRIRRSEQFF. The CDR3 region has the DNA TGTGCCAGTAGTCCCCCTCCTAGGATCCGAAGAAGTGAGCAGTTCTTC.

The chain is built from TRBV6-4 and TRBJ2-3, with D maybe TRBD1 (5 bases). Germline CDR1 MRHNA, CDR2 SNTAGT. Trimming removed 4 bases from V and 1 base from J, with 12 bases in between. The CDR3 extends over 15 amino acids. The CDR3 DNA reads TGTGCCAGCAGTGTCTCCCCGACAGGCACAGATACGCAGTATTTT. Translation: CASSVSPTGTDTQYF.

There are a few counts of this clonotype. The V and J genes are TRBV4-1 and TRBJ1-1, with TRBD1 identical over 7 bases. This CDR3 is 15 amino acids long. Germline V gene sequence: CDR1 MGHRA, CDR2 YSYEKL. The V gene end was trimmed by 4 bases and the J gene end by 1 base; junction bases not matched to a gene: 6. The CDR3 DNA reads as TGCGCCAGCAGCCCTCGGGACAGCGCGAACACTGAAGCTTTCTTT. Translated: CASSPRDSANTEAFF.

V and J are TRBV20-1 and TRBJ1-6; 10 positions match TRBD1. The CDR3 runs 14 residues. Trimming removed 4 bases from V and 10 bases from J; junction bases left unmatched: 7. Germline values: CDR1 DFQATT, CDR2 SNEGSKA (reference sequence). CDR3 loop: CSATGTGVYSPLHF. As DNA, the CDR3 is TGCAGTGCTACCGGGACAGGGGTTTACTCACCCCTCCACTTT.

This clonotype has ten or more counts. The chain employs TRBV7-9 and TRBJ1-1; no reliable D call. Per the germline V gene, CDR1 is SEHNR and CDR2 is FQNEAQ (reference sequence). This CDR3 has 14 amino acids. V gave up 3 bases and J gave up 0 bases, with 8 bases separating them. CDR3 in DNA: TGTGCCAGCAGCTTCGGCAGCCTGAACACTGAAGCTTTCTTT. Amino acids: CASSFGSLNTEAFF.

The chain has TRBV2 and TRBJ1-4; D is undetermined. From germline, CDR1 is SNHLY and CDR2 FYNNEI. Trimming removed 3 bases from V and 9 bases from J, with 17 bases in between. The CDR3 has 15 residues. CDR3 DNA sequence: TGTGCCAGCAGTGATCGGCAGGTTAAAAATAAAAAACTGTTTTTT. It is translated as CASSDRQVKNKKLFF.

This clonotype was detected only a few times. J is TRBJ1-3 and V is TRBV9; no firm D call. The CDR3 contains 14 residues. V was pared by 4 bases and J by 7 bases, with 15 bases between. The germline V gene has CDR1 SGDLS and CDR2 YYNGEE. CDR3 residues: CASSSGSMDNTIYF. The CDR3 nucleotides read TGTGCCAGCAGCTCGGGGAGTATGGACAACACCATATATTTT. The full variable domain, in which reference TRBV9 and TRBJ1-3 provide the parts outside the CDR3, is DSGVTQTPKHLITATGQRVTLRCSPRSGDLSVYWYQQSLDQGLQFLIQYYNGEERAKGNILERFSAQQFPDLHSELNLSSLELGDSALYFCASSSGSMDNTIYFGEGSWLTVV.

Remarks on this clonotype: A clone one base away is much larger, so this may be a read error. The chain combines TRBV7-1 with TRBJ1-6; D is possibly TRBD1 (5 bases). TRBV7-1 is recorded as an ORF, its role being uncertain. V lost 3 bases, J lost 11 bases, and 20 bases lay in between. This CDR3 contains 16 residues. The CDR3 DNA is TGTGCCAGCAGCTCTCTATCCGGTCAGGGAGGTCCACCCCTCCACTTT. Protein product: CASSSLSGQGGPPLHF.